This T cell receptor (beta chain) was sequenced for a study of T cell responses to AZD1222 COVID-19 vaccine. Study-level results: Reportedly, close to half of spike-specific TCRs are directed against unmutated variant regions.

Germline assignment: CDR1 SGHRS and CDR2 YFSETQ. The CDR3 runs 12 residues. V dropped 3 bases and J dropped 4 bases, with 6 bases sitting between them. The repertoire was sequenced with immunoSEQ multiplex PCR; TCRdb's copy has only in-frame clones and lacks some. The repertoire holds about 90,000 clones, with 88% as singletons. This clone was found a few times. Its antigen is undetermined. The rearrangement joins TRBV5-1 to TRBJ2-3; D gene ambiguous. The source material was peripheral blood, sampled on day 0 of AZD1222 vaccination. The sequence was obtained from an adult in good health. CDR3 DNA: TGCGCCAGCAGCTATACAGCAGATACGCAGTATTTT. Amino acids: CASSYTADTQYF.